This passage covers 26 T cell receptor beta chains from one sample sequenced in a study of OX40 agonist ivuxolimab in advanced cancers. Measured with immunoSEQ multiplex PCR; TCRdb has only the in-frame clones, and not every one. This table has approximately 66,000 clones, around 85% appearing once. Source: CD4+ or CD8+ T cells sorted from blood, taken in a trial of the OX40 agonist ivuxolimab. The receptors were gathered from an adult with an advanced solid tumor such as melanoma, head and neck, liver or kidney cancer.

V usage is TRBV19 and J usage is TRBJ2-1; 8 nucleotides line up with TRBD1. CDR1 is LNHDA, CDR2 SQIVND, per germline (reference sequence). CDR3 length: 16 amino acids. V shed 2 bases, J shed 2 bases, and the junction held 5 bases outside the gene matches. The CDR3 is CASSILDRAAYNEQFF. The CDR3 coding sequence is TGTGCCAGTAGTATACTGGACAGGGCTGCCTACAATGAGCAGTTCTTC. The full variable domain, with the rest looked up from reference TRBV19 and TRBJ2-1, is DGGITQSPKYLFRKEGQNVTLSCEQNLNHDAMYWYRQDPGQGLRLIYYSQIVNDFQKGDIAEGYSVSREKKESFPLTVTSAQKNPTAFYLCASSILDRAAYNEQFFGPGTRLTVL.

V and J are TRBV19 and TRBJ2-5; possible D gene TRBD2, 5 bases. The CDR3 covers 14 residues. CDR1 LNHDA and CDR2 SQIVND come from the germline V gene (reference sequence). Trimming left V 6 bases short and J 1 base short, with 12 bases between. CDR3 residues: CASRSPGFQETQYF. The DNA for the CDR3 is TGTGCCAGTAGGTCTCCGGGGTTCCAAGAGACCCAGTACTTC.

V and J are TRBV11-2 and TRBJ1-5; TRBD1 aligns across 9 bases. With 4 bases clipped from V and 8 bases from J, the junction kept 6 bases outside the gene matches. The germline CDR1 and CDR2 sequences are SGHAT and FQNNGV. The CDR3 loop spans 14 amino acids. The CDR3 reads CASSSGTGHEPQHF. For the CDR3, the DNA is TGTGCCAGCAGCTCCGGGACAGGGCATGAGCCCCAGCATTTT.

This rearrangement joins TRBV19 to TRBJ2-7; either TRBD1 or TRBD2 may supply D (5 bases each). The CDR3 extends over 16 amino acids. V lost 5 bases, J lost 0 bases, and 17 bases lay in between. The V gene's germline CDR1 is LNHDA and CDR2 SQIVND (reference sequence). This CDR3 reads CASSRRGTVSSYEQYF. The CDR3 coding sequence is TGTGCCAGTAGTCGTCGAGGGACGGTCAGCTCCTACGAGCAGTACTTC.

This clone has just one count. The rearrangement joins TRBV5-1 to TRBJ2-7, with D possibly TRBD1 on 6 matching bases. Germline CDR1 SGHRS, CDR2 YFSETQ. The CDR3 spans 13 residues. V lost 4 bases and J 1 base, leaving 9 bases between the germline ends. The CDR3 protein is CASSTTGSYEQYF. CDR3 in DNA: TGCGCCAGCAGCACAACAGGGTCCTACGAGCAGTACTTC. Complete variable domain (other parts from reference TRBV5-1 and TRBJ2-7): KAGVTQTPRYLIKTRGQQVTLSCSPISGHRSVSWYQQTPGQGLQFLFEYFSETQRNKGNFPGRFSGRQFSNSRSEMNVSTLELGDSALYLCASSTTGSYEQYFGPGTRLTVT.

This rearrangement joins TRBV5-1 to TRBJ1-2; D call uncertain. Germline CDR1 and CDR2: SGHRS and YFSETQ. The CDR3 has 13 residues. Trimming pared 0 bases from V and 2 bases from J, leaving 5 bases between. The CDR3 protein is CASSLVSNYGYTF. The CDR3 DNA is TGCGCCAGCAGCTTGGTATCGAACTATGGCTACACCTTC. The whole variable domain, filled in from reference TRBV5-1 and TRBJ1-2, reads KAGVTQTPRYLIKTRGQQVTLSCSPISGHRSVSWYQQTPGQGLQFLFEYFSETQRNKGNFPGRFSGRQFSNSRSEMNVSTLELGDSALYLCASSLVSNYGYTFGSGTRLTVV.

This chain connects TRBV6-5 to TRBJ2-3; D is possibly TRBD1 (5 bases). Trimming stripped 6 bases from V and 0 bases from J, with 10 bases between. CDR1 and CDR2 (germline): MNHEY, SVGAGI. The CDR3 sequence is 14 residues long. The CDR3: CASRAGLSTDTQYF. The CDR3 DNA is TGTGCCAGCAGAGCAGGGTTGAGCACAGATACGCAGTATTTT.

The V and J genes are TRBV19 and TRBJ2-2, with D possibly being TRBD1 (6 bases). In germline, CDR1 is LNHDA, CDR2 SQIVND (reference sequence). The CDR3 length is 14 residues. V lost 4 bases and J lost 1, with 7 bases in between. CDR3 residues: CASSRDKNTGELFF. Here the CDR3 DNA reads TGTGCCAGTAGTAGGGACAAGAACACCGGGGAGCTGTTTTTT.

This clone was seen a handful of times. The chain carries TRBV19 and TRBJ2-2; 10 bases are a match to TRBD2. V dropped 7 bases and J dropped 7; count of bases not matched to a gene: 12. This CDR3 has 16 residues. Germline CDR1 is LNHDA and CDR2 is SQIVND (reference sequence). DNA of the CDR3: TGTGCCAGTACTCATCGAGGCCTAGCGGGAGTCGGGGAGCTGTTTTTT. This translates into CASTHRGLAGVGELFF.

The CDR3 loop is CASSEPSGSPGEQYF. CDR3 DNA: TGCGCCAGCAGTGAACCTAGCGGGAGTCCGGGTGAGCAGTACTTC. The chain couples TRBV10-1 to TRBJ2-7, with 10 bases that match TRBD2. The germline V gene encodes CDR1 WNHNN and CDR2 SYGVQD (reference sequence). CDR3 size: 15 residues. Germline trimming cut 3 bases from V and 7 bases from J; bases unmatched to any gene: 9.

The chain is built from TRBV6-6 and TRBJ2-1; D call uncertain. The CDR3 is 12 amino acids. V was trimmed by 2 bases and J by 6 bases, leaving 5 bases between them. CDR1 and CDR2 (germline): MNHNY, SVGAGI (reference sequence). The CDR3 loop reads CASSYVLNEQFF. The CDR3 DNA sequence: TGTGCCAGCAGTTACGTCCTCAATGAGCAGTTCTTC.

The V call is TRBV2, the J call TRBJ1-3; 8 nucleotides line up with TRBD1. V trimming: 6 bases; J trimming: 0 bases; junction bases outside the gene matches: 13. The CDR3 is 18 amino acids. Germline loops: CDR1 SNHLY, CDR2 FYNNEI. CDR3: CASRWDRSDLSSGNTIYF. CDR3 nucleotides: TGTGCCAGCAGATGGGACAGGAGCGACCTAAGCTCTGGAAACACCATATATTTT. Complete variable domain (other parts from reference TRBV2 and TRBJ1-3): EPEVTQTPSHQVTQMGQEVILRCVPISNHLYFYWYRQILGQKVEFLVSFYNNEISEKSEIFDDQFSVERPDGSNFTLKIRSTKLEDSAMYFCASRWDRSDLSSGNTIYFGEGSWLTVV.

The V and J genes are TRBV2 and TRBJ1-4; D is perhaps TRBD1 (5 bases). This CDR3 contains 17 residues. With 8 bases removed from V and 0 bases from J, the gap between germline ends came to 19 bases. Germline V gene lookup returns CDR1 SNHLY and CDR2 FYNNEI. CDR3 bases: TGTGCCAGCCACGACAGTCCGACCCTAGCAACTAATGAAAAACTGTTTTTT. It specifies CASHDSPTLATNEKLFF.

This chain uses TRBV19 with TRBJ1-2, with 7 bases aligning to TRBD1. V lost 6 bases and J lost 8; bases outside the gene matches: 3. Germline loops: CDR1 LNHDA, CDR2 SQIVND (reference sequence). The CDR3 runs to 11 residues. In DNA, the CDR3 is TGTGCCAGTAGCACAGGGGTCGGCTACACCTTC. The encoded protein is CASSTGVGYTF. Filled out from reference TRBV19 and TRBJ1-2, the complete variable domain reads DGGITQSPKYLFRKEGQNVTLSCEQNLNHDAMYWYRQDPGQGLRLIYYSQIVNDFQKGDIAEGYSVSREKKESFPLTVTSAQKNPTAFYLCASSTGVGYTFGSGTRLTVV.

The DNA for the CDR3 is TGTGCCAGCAGCCAAGATGCCCTACTAGCGGGAGGGTTGGGTGAGCAGTTCTTC. Translating gives CASSQDALLAGGLGEQFF. This chain uses TRBV14 with TRBJ2-1, with 13 bases lining up with TRBD2. The ends lost 0 bases at V and 9 bases at J; junction bases unmatched: 11. CDR3 length equals 18 residues. Germline CDR1 is SGHDN and CDR2 is FVKESK.

The genes are TRBV19 and TRBJ2-7; D not resolved. The CDR3 sequence is 15 residues long. Trimming left V 3 bases short and J 4 bases short, with 16 bases between. Germline loops: CDR1 LNHDA, CDR2 SQIVND (reference sequence). The CDR3 DNA reads TGTGCCAGTAGTATTGCCGCGAAGGGTACTTACGAGCAGTACTTC. Translating it yields CASSIAAKGTYEQYF.

V gene TRBV19 combines with J gene TRBJ2-7, with D perhaps TRBD1 or TRBD2 (6 bases each). Germline assignment: CDR1 LNHDA and CDR2 SQIVND (reference sequence). This CDR3 is built from 15 residues. V lost 1 base to trimming and J lost 0 bases, with 10 bases between them. The CDR3 here is CASSIAGAPSYEQYF. Here the CDR3 DNA reads TGTGCCAGTAGTATAGCGGGGGCACCCTCCTACGAGCAGTACTTC.

The V gene is TRBV4-1, the J gene TRBJ2-3; no definite D call. Trimming removed 1 base from V and 4 bases from J, with 12 bases in between. Germline V gives CDR1 MGHRA, CDR2 YSYEKL. The CDR3 has 15 residues. In DNA, the CDR3 is TGCGCCAGCAGCCAAGGGCCCTTTGGGTCAGATACGCAGTATTTT. Its protein product is CASSQGPFGSDTQYF.

J is TRBJ2-7 and V is TRBV7-9; the match to TRBD2 covers 7 bases. The trim removed 1 base at V and 6 bases at J, leaving 3 bases unmatched. The germline V gene has CDR1 SEHNR and CDR2 FQNEAQ (reference sequence). This CDR3 is 13 amino acids long. The DNA of the CDR3 is TGTGCCAGCAGCTTAGGTTCGGGGGGCGAGCAGTACTTC. Translation: CASSLGSGGEQYF.

The rearrangement links TRBV11-2 to TRBJ1-1; the D is unclear. The V and J ends lost 1 base and 0 bases respectively, with 6 bases between them. From germline, CDR1 is SGHAT and CDR2 FQNNGV. This CDR3 contains 14 residues. This chain's CDR3 is CASSLVSVNTEAFF. Here the CDR3 DNA reads TGTGCCAGCAGCTTAGTGAGCGTGAACACTGAAGCTTTCTTT. The full variable domain, completed using reference TRBV11-2 and TRBJ1-1, is EAGVAQSPRYKIIEKRQSVAFWCNPISGHATLYWYQQILGQGPKLLIQFQNNGVVDDSQLPKDRFSAERLKGVDSTLKIQPAKLEDSAVYLCASSLVSVNTEAFFGQGTRLTVV.

This chain joins TRBV2 and TRBJ2-1; 7 nucleotides line up with TRBD1. CDR3 length: 13 amino acids. V lost 7 bases to trimming and J lost 5 bases; unmatched junction nucleotides: 5. The germline V gene has CDR1 SNHLY and CDR2 FYNNEI. For the CDR3, the DNA is TGTGCCAGCACCCGGGACAGAAACAATGAGCAGTTCTTC. Amino acid sequence: CASTRDRNNEQFF.

The V and J genes are TRBV5-1 and TRBJ2-1; D not resolved. The CDR3 has 16 amino acids. The V end was cut by 4 bases, the J end by 2 bases, with 16 bases between. CDR1 SGHRS and CDR2 YFSETQ come from the germline V gene. The DNA of the CDR3 is TGCGCCAGCAGCAACGTAATAGCAAGCCCCTACAATGAGCAGTTCTTC. It specifies CASSNVIASPYNEQFF.

The chain is built from TRBV5-1 and TRBJ1-6; D may be TRBD1 (5 bases). The CDR3 spans 14 residues. The ends were cut back, 4 bases at V and 5 bases at J, with 10 bases in the middle. Germline CDR1 and CDR2: SGHRS and YFSETQ. The CDR3, as DNA: TGCGCCAGCAGCCAGACAGCCGATAATTCACCCCTCCACTTT. Translating gives CASSQTADNSPLHF. Based on the CDR3 plus reference TRBV5-1 and TRBJ1-6, the full variable domain is KAGVTQTPRYLIKTRGQQVTLSCSPISGHRSVSWYQQTPGQGLQFLFEYFSETQRNKGNFPGRFSGRQFSNSRSEMNVSTLELGDSALYLCASSQTADNSPLHFGNGTRLTVT.

For the CDR3, the DNA is TGTGCCAGCAGCTCTGGCACAGATACGCAGTATTTT. It specifies CASSSGTDTQYF. This chain links TRBV11-2 with TRBJ2-3; no clear D gene. The CDR3 totals 12 residues. V was clipped by 4 bases and J by 1 base, with 3 bases between them. CDR1 SGHAT and CDR2 FQNNGV come from the germline V gene. The whole variable domain, filled in from reference TRBV11-2 and TRBJ2-3, reads EAGVAQSPRYKIIEKRQSVAFWCNPISGHATLYWYQQILGQGPKLLIQFQNNGVVDDSQLPKDRFSAERLKGVDSTLKIQPAKLEDSAVYLCASSSGTDTQYFGPGTRLTVL.

The table lists this clone with a count of one. The rearrangement uses TRBV2 and TRBJ2-7, with D possibly being TRBD1 (5 bases). The V gene's germline CDR1 is SNHLY and CDR2 FYNNEI. This CDR3 contains 14 residues. V lost 2 bases to trimming and J lost 0 bases, with 8 bases between them. In DNA, the CDR3 is TGTGCCAGCAGTGAACAGGGAACCTCCTACGAGCAGTACTTC. This translates into CASSEQGTSYEQYF. The whole variable domain, remainder taken from reference TRBV2 and TRBJ2-7, is EPEVTQTPSHQVTQMGQEVILRCVPISNHLYFYWYRQILGQKVEFLVSFYNNEISEKSEIFDDQFSVERPDGSNFTLKIRSTKLEDSAMYFCASSEQGTSYEQYFGPGTRLTVT.

The rearrangement links TRBV2 to TRBJ2-3; 10 positions agree with TRBD1. Germline CDR1 is SNHLY and CDR2 is FYNNEI. V was pared by 6 bases and J by 0 bases, with 6 bases of the junction left unmatched. CDR3 length: 16 amino acids. The CDR3 DNA reads TGTGCCAGCAGATTCGACAGGGGGCTTAGCACAGATACGCAGTATTTT. It yields the protein CASRFDRGLSTDTQYF.